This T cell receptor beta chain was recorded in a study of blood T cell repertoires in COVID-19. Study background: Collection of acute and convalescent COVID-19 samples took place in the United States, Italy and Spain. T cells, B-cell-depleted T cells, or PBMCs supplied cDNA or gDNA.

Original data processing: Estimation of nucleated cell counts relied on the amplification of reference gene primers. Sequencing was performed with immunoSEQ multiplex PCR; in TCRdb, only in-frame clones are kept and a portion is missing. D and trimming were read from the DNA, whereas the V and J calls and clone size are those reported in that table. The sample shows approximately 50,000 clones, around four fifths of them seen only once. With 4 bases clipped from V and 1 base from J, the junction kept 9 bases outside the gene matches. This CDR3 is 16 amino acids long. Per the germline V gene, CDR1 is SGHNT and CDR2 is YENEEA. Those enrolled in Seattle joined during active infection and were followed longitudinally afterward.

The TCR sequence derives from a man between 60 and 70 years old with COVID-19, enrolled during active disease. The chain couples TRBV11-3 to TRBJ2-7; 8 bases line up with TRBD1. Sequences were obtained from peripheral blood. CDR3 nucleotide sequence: TGTGCCAGCAGCTCCCCCCCGTGGACAGGGTCCTACGAGCAGTACTTC. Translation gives CASSSPPWTGSYEQYF.